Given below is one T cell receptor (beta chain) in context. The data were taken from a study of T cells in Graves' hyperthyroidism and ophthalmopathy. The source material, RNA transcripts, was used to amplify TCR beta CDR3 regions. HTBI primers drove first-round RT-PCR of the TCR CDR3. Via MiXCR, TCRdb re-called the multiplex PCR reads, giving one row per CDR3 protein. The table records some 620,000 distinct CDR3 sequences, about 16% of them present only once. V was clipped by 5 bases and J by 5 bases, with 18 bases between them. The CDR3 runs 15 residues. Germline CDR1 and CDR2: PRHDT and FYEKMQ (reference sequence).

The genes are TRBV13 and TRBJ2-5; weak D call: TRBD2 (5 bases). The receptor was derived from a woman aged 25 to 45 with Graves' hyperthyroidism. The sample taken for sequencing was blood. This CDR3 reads CASSTGENGRETQYF. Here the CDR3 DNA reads TGTGCCAGCAGCACTGGGGAGAACGGTCGGGAGACCCAGTACTTC.